This is a list of T cell receptor beta chains from one sample in a study of T cells in tumors after PD-1 blockade. Data came from immunoSEQ multiplex PCR; TCRdb stores just in-frame clones and leaves some out. In the table there are under 50,000 clones, more than 65% of which are singletons. This specimen was PBMCs, taken before anti-PD-1 therapy. These receptors all come from a human donor with advanced basal cell or squamous cell carcinoma (not recorded which). Both conserved end residues are part of each CDR3. The D gene is left open where the match is weak. Clone size, where shown, is once, few, many, or a class for clones that have expanded.

v_call: TRBV29-1; clone_size: few; j_call: TRBJ1-1; d_call: NA; cdr3_nt: TGCAGCGTTATGCAGGGATTCGGGACTGAAGCTTTCTTT; cdr3_aa: CSVMQGFGTEAFF
v_call: TRBV3-1/TRBV3-2; clone_size: NA; j_call: TRBJ1-1; d_call: TRBD1; cdr3_nt: TGTGCCAGCAGCCAAGATACAGGGGGCTTGACTGAAGCTTTCTTT; cdr3_aa: CASSQDTGGLTEAFF
v_call: TRBV7-9; clone_size: NA; j_call: TRBJ1-6; d_call: NA; cdr3_nt: TGTGCCAGCGAGACGGAAAACAGGGCGTATGTACCGTTTAATTCACCCCTCCACTTT; cdr3_aa: CASETENRAYVPFNSPLHF
v_call: TRBV2; clone_size: NA; j_call: TRBJ2-7; d_call: NA; cdr3_nt: TGTGCCAGCAGTGAAGGGGGGGAAAACTACGAGCAGTACTTC; cdr3_aa: CASSEGGENYEQYF
v_call: TRBV6-4; clone_size: NA; j_call: TRBJ1-1; d_call: NA; cdr3_nt: TGTGCCAGCAGTGACGAGGGATACACTGAAGCTTTCTTT; cdr3_aa: CASSDEGYTEAFF
v_call: TRBV7-9; clone_size: NA; j_call: TRBJ1-1; d_call: NA; cdr3_nt: TGTGCCAGCAGCTTACCTGGGCGGACTGAAGCTTTCTTT; cdr3_aa: CASSLPGRTEAFF
v_call: TRBV7-9; clone_size: once; j_call: TRBJ2-1; d_call: TRBD2; cdr3_nt: TGTGCCAGCAGCTTCGGGACTACCAATGAGCAGTTCTTC; cdr3_aa: CASSFGTTNEQFF
v_call: TRBV19; clone_size: few; j_call: TRBJ2-5; d_call: NA; cdr3_nt: TGTGCCAGTAGTTTTGCGGGGCAAGAGACCCAGTACTTC; cdr3_aa: CASSFAGQETQYF
v_call: TRBV2; clone_size: NA; j_call: TRBJ2-4; d_call: NA; cdr3_nt: TGTGCCAGCAGTCCCCCCCGCGGAACCCTGGGAGCCAAAAACATTCAGTACTTC; cdr3_aa: CASSPPRGTLGAKNIQYF
v_call: TRBV5-6; clone_size: NA; j_call: TRBJ2-1; d_call: NA; cdr3_nt: TGTGCCAGCAGCTTGGGGCAGGGTTTACATGAGCAGTTCTTC; cdr3_aa: CASSLGQGLHEQFF
v_call: TRBV7-8; clone_size: NA; j_call: TRBJ2-1; d_call: TRBD2; cdr3_nt: TGTGCCAGCAGAGGAGGGCGGGGGGGCTACAATGAGCAGTTCTTC; cdr3_aa: CASRGGRGGYNEQFF
v_call: TRBV7-9; clone_size: once; j_call: TRBJ2-5; d_call: NA; cdr3_nt: TGTGCCAGCAGCCCGGGGCAGGAAGCTTCGTACCAAGAGACCCAGTACTTC; cdr3_aa: CASSPGQEASYQETQYF
v_call: TRBV5-1; clone_size: NA; j_call: TRBJ1-6; d_call: NA; cdr3_nt: TGCGCCAGCAGCGACGGGTTAACAGGGTTTCCCCTCCACTTT; cdr3_aa: CASSDGLTGFPLHF
v_call: TRBV7-9; clone_size: NA; j_call: TRBJ2-3; d_call: NA; cdr3_nt: TGTACCAGCAGGCCCCGGGAGTCAGCGCAAAGCACAGATACGCAGTATTTT; cdr3_aa: CTSRPRESAQSTDTQYF
v_call: TRBV6-5; clone_size: NA; j_call: TRBJ2-7; d_call: TRBD1; cdr3_nt: TGTGCCAGCATCCGGGACAGACTATACGAGCAGTACTTC; cdr3_aa: CASIRDRLYEQYF
v_call: TRBV29-1; clone_size: NA; j_call: TRBJ1-2; d_call: NA; cdr3_nt: TGCAGCGTTGAAGAGACTCGGGGTCAGGCCAAGGGGAGCTACACCTTC; cdr3_aa: CSVEETRGQAKGSYTF
v_call: TRBV19; clone_size: few; j_call: TRBJ1-1; d_call: TRBD1; cdr3_nt: TGTGCCACCAGAGGACAGGGTCTCGGGCAGGCTTTCTTT; cdr3_aa: CATRGQGLGQAFF
v_call: TRBV6-6; clone_size: NA; j_call: TRBJ1-5; d_call: NA; cdr3_nt: TGTGCCAGCACGGGGTCAGCAATTCAGCCCCAGCATTTT; cdr3_aa: CASTGSAIQPQHF
v_call: TRBV2; clone_size: NA; j_call: TRBJ2-7; d_call: NA; cdr3_nt: TGTGCCAGCAGGGGGGCTGCCTACGAGCAGTACTTC; cdr3_aa: CASRGAAYEQYF
v_call: TRBV3-1/TRBV3-2; clone_size: NA; j_call: TRBJ2-1; d_call: TRBD1; cdr3_nt: TGTGCCAGCAGCCAGGGACAGGCCTCCTACAATGAGCAGTTCTTC; cdr3_aa: CASSQGQASYNEQFF
v_call: TRBV18; clone_size: NA; j_call: TRBJ2-5; d_call: NA; cdr3_nt: TGTGCCAGCTCACCACCGACCGGGGGGCGCCAAGAGACCCAGTACTTC; cdr3_aa: CASSPPTGGRQETQYF
v_call: TRBV2; clone_size: NA; j_call: TRBJ1-5; d_call: NA; cdr3_nt: TGTGCCAGCGGGGTACGAGGTCAGCCCCAGCATTTT; cdr3_aa: CASGVRGQPQHF
v_call: TRBV19; clone_size: NA; j_call: TRBJ2-5; d_call: NA; cdr3_nt: TGTGCCAGTAGTATAGGCAGTCAAGAGACCCAGTACTTC; cdr3_aa: CASSIGSQETQYF
v_call: TRBV7-8; clone_size: NA; j_call: TRBJ1-6; d_call: TRBD1; cdr3_nt: TGTGCCAGCAGCTTAGGACAGGGGGCAAATTCACCCCTCCACTTT; cdr3_aa: CASSLGQGANSPLHF
v_call: TRBV7-9; clone_size: NA; j_call: TRBJ2-1; d_call: NA; cdr3_nt: TGTGCCAGCAGCAACCTTCAGCAGTTCTTC; cdr3_aa: CASSNLQQFF
v_call: TRBV3-1/TRBV3-2; clone_size: NA; j_call: TRBJ2-4; d_call: NA; cdr3_nt: TGTGCCAGCAGCCAAGGGGTAGGGGGTGGGAACATTCAGTACTTC; cdr3_aa: CASSQGVGGGNIQYF
v_call: TRBV19; clone_size: NA; j_call: TRBJ2-1; d_call: TRBD2; cdr3_nt: TGTGCCAGTAGCCAGGGACTAGCGGGAGGATTCCACAATGAGCAGTTCTTC; cdr3_aa: CASSQGLAGGFHNEQFF
v_call: TRBV6-5; clone_size: once; j_call: TRBJ2-7; d_call: NA; cdr3_nt: TGTGCCAGCAGGAGAGGCATGGACTACTACGAGCAGTACTTC; cdr3_aa: CASRRGMDYYEQYF
v_call: TRBV3-1/TRBV3-2; clone_size: NA; j_call: TRBJ2-2; d_call: TRBD2; cdr3_nt: TGTGCCAGCAGCCAGAACCAAGGACTAGCGAACACCGGGGAGCTGTTTTTT; cdr3_aa: CASSQNQGLANTGELFF
v_call: TRBV12-5; clone_size: NA; j_call: TRBJ2-1; d_call: NA; cdr3_nt: TGTGCTAGTGGTTTGGTAATGAGGAGCCTCCGGGGCTACAATGAGCAGTTCTTC; cdr3_aa: CASGLVMRSLRGYNEQFF
v_call: TRBV7-8; clone_size: NA; j_call: TRBJ1-4; d_call: NA; cdr3_nt: TGTGCCAGCAGCTTAGCTAGAGAGGAACTGTTTTTT; cdr3_aa: CASSLAREELFF
v_call: TRBV6-4; clone_size: few; j_call: TRBJ1-5; d_call: NA; cdr3_nt: TGTGCCAGCAGTCAGGACAGAGATCAGCCCCAGCATTTT; cdr3_aa: CASSQDRDQPQHF
v_call: TRBV12-5; clone_size: NA; j_call: TRBJ2-2; d_call: NA; cdr3_nt: TGTGCTAGTGCTCCGCCCGACTGGTGGAACACCGGGGAGCTGTTTTTT; cdr3_aa: CASAPPDWWNTGELFF
v_call: TRBV29-1; clone_size: NA; j_call: TRBJ1-2; d_call: NA; cdr3_nt: TGCAGCGTTCCTGCCCCTTTGACGGGTGGCTACACCTTC; cdr3_aa: CSVPAPLTGGYTF
v_call: TRBV24-1; clone_size: NA; j_call: TRBJ2-3; d_call: NA; cdr3_nt: TGTGCCACCAGTGATTGGGGGTTAGTAAGTACGCAGTATTTT; cdr3_aa: CATSDWGLVSTQYF
v_call: TRBV7-9; clone_size: NA; j_call: TRBJ2-5; d_call: TRBD1; cdr3_nt: TGTGCCAGCAGCTCAAACGCTGGGACAGCCCAAGAGACCCAGTACTTC; cdr3_aa: CASSSNAGTAQETQYF
v_call: TRBV5-1; clone_size: NA; j_call: TRBJ2-1; d_call: NA; cdr3_nt: TGCGCCAGCAGCTTACAGGGTTACAATGAGCAGTTCTTC; cdr3_aa: CASSLQGYNEQFF
v_call: TRBV7-9; clone_size: NA; j_call: TRBJ2-6; d_call: TRBD1; cdr3_nt: TGTGCCAGCAGCTCCAATCGGGGCCAGGGGGCGTTAGGGGCCAACGTCCTGACTTTC; cdr3_aa: CASSSNRGQGALGANVLTF
v_call: TRBV7-2; clone_size: few; j_call: TRBJ2-7; d_call: NA; cdr3_nt: TGTGCCAGCAGCTTAGGGTGGGACGGGGGCTACGAGCAGTACTTC; cdr3_aa: CASSLGWDGGYEQYF
v_call: TRBV6-1; clone_size: once; j_call: TRBJ2-7; d_call: NA; cdr3_nt: TGTGCCAGCAGTGAAGCCGGGGGCTACTCCTACGAGCAGTACTTC; cdr3_aa: CASSEAGGYSYEQYF
v_call: TRBV14; clone_size: NA; j_call: TRBJ2-1; d_call: TRBD2; cdr3_nt: TGTGCCAGCAGCCAGCGTCCTAGCGGGAGTTTCTATGAGCAGTTCTTC; cdr3_aa: CASSQRPSGSFYEQFF
v_call: TRBV6-5; clone_size: NA; j_call: TRBJ2-7; d_call: NA; cdr3_nt: TGTGCCAGCAGCCCGGGGGTAGATTACGAGCAGTACTTC; cdr3_aa: CASSPGVDYEQYF
v_call: TRBV19; clone_size: NA; j_call: TRBJ2-5; d_call: TRBD1; cdr3_nt: TGTGCCAGTAGTCCCGGGACAGGGGGCTTAGAGACCCAGTACTTC; cdr3_aa: CASSPGTGGLETQYF
v_call: TRBV6-6; clone_size: few; j_call: TRBJ2-1; d_call: NA; cdr3_nt: TGTGCCAGCAGTTACACGGCTGGGAACAATGAGCAGTTCTTC; cdr3_aa: CASSYTAGNNEQFF
v_call: TRBV19; clone_size: NA; j_call: TRBJ1-2; d_call: NA; cdr3_nt: TGTGCCAGTAGTATGATAAGGGGTGCTGGCTACACCTTC; cdr3_aa: CASSMIRGAGYTF
v_call: TRBV27; clone_size: NA; j_call: TRBJ1-2; d_call: NA; cdr3_nt: TGTGCCAGCCGGGGGCCAAACTATGGCTACACCTTC; cdr3_aa: CASRGPNYGYTF
v_call: TRBV2; clone_size: NA; j_call: TRBJ1-1; d_call: NA; cdr3_nt: TGTGCCAGCAGGGAGGGGACTCTCACTGAAGCTTTCTTT; cdr3_aa: CASREGTLTEAFF
v_call: TRBV3-1/TRBV3-2; clone_size: many; j_call: TRBJ2-7; d_call: NA; cdr3_nt: TGTGCCAGCAGCCAAGGTACAGCACACGAGCAGTACTTC; cdr3_aa: CASSQGTAHEQYF
v_call: TRBV7-6; clone_size: few; j_call: TRBJ2-3; d_call: NA; cdr3_nt: TGTGCCAGCAGCTTCAGCGGGTTCACAGATACGCAGTATTTT; cdr3_aa: CASSFSGFTDTQYF
v_call: TRBV12-3/TRBV12-4; clone_size: NA; j_call: TRBJ1-5; d_call: NA; cdr3_nt: TGTGCCAGCAGTCAGGACGGTGATCAGCCCCAGCATTTT; cdr3_aa: CASSQDGDQPQHF
v_call: TRBV5-8; clone_size: NA; j_call: TRBJ2-7; d_call: NA; cdr3_nt: TGTGCCAGCAGCTCCCGGGGACGGGACTCCTACGAGCAGTACTTC; cdr3_aa: CASSSRGRDSYEQYF